The clone carrying this TCR beta chain was recorded at least ten times. Its antigen is not identified. The data derive from a study of beta chain features in type 1 diabetes. The single heparinised draw taken from each donor contained roughly 110 mL of blood on average. Points from the study as a whole: Among patients with Type 1 diabetes, TCRB CDR3s were moderately but significantly shorter in every one of the four CD4+ subsets.

Expressed TCRB transcripts were sequenced because the entire RNA isolate underwent reverse transcription. An average of approximately 4 million reads was obtained for naive, central memory and regulatory T cell samples. The method was immunoSEQ multiplex PCR; TCRdb's version includes in-frame clones alone and lacks a portion of them. This sample yields about 340,000 clones, of which 9.3% are seen a single time; 1% belongs to the top ten. This CDR3 is built from 13 residues. CDR1 is MDHEN, CDR2 SYDVKM, per germline. V was pared by 6 bases and J by 7 bases, with 15 bases between. The receptor was isolated from a man between 25 and 39 years old with type 1 diabetes. Sequenced sample: central memory CD4+ T cells from blood. The chain links TRBV28 to TRBJ1-1; no definite D call. CDR3 sequence (DNA): TGTGCCAGCAGGGACCGAAACGATGTTGAAGCTTTCTTT. It specifies CASRDRNDVEAFF.